The 15 T cell receptor beta chains below come from one sample, sequenced in a study of cytomegalovirus exposure and HLA in healthy donors. Profiled with immunoSEQ multiplex PCR; TCRdb holds only in-frame clones, not every one. The sample has around 100,000 clones, roughly 94% seen once. Input material: PBMCs. The origin of the receptors is a young woman in good health and CMV-seronegative.

This clone has only one observation. This rearrangement joins TRBV7-2 to TRBJ1-3; possibly TRBD1 for D (5 bases). V was clipped by 1 base and J by 4 bases, with 8 bases between them. This CDR3 has 14 residues. Germline values: CDR1 SGHTA, CDR2 FQGNSA. The CDR3 region has the DNA TGTGCCAGCAGCTTAGTCGACAGAGGAAACACCATATATTTT. This translates into CASSLVDRGNTIYF.

The genes are TRBV9 and TRBJ2-1; 7 nucleotides line up with TRBD2. Germline V gene lookup returns CDR1 SGDLS and CDR2 YYNGEE. V shed 3 bases, J shed 7 bases, and the junction held 10 bases outside the gene matches. This CDR3 spans 15 amino acids. The CDR3 nucleotides are TGTGCCAGCAGCGAGACCTGGGCCGGGGGGAATGAGCAGTTCTTC. This sequence encodes CASSETWAGGNEQFF. Full variable domain (outside the CDR3, taken from reference TRBV9 and TRBJ2-1): DSGVTQTPKHLITATGQRVTLRCSPRSGDLSVYWYQQSLDQGLQFLIQYYNGEERAKGNILERFSAQQFPDLHSELNLSSLELGDSALYFCASSETWAGGNEQFFGPGTRLTVL.

V gene TRBV2 combines with J gene TRBJ2-7; perhaps TRBD2 as D (5 bases). The germline CDR1 and CDR2 sequences are SNHLY and FYNNEI. The CDR3 sequence is 13 residues long. V shed 10 bases and J shed 2 bases, with 15 bases lying between them. CDR3 region: CATRGTGTYEQYF. The CDR3 DNA follows: TGTGCCACCAGAGGAACGGGAACCTACGAGCAGTACTTC.

The chain couples TRBV9 to TRBJ1-5; unclear D gene. CDR3 size: 14 residues. In germline, CDR1 is SGDLS, CDR2 YYNGEE. V was trimmed by 0 bases and J by 1 base, leaving 5 bases between them. The CDR3 region has the DNA TGTGCCAGCAGCGTAGATGGCAGCAATCAGCCCCAGCATTTT. Translating it yields CASSVDGSNQPQHF.

The chain recombines TRBV7-2 with TRBJ2-3; D unresolved. The germline V gene encodes CDR1 SGHTA and CDR2 FQGNSA. The CDR3 covers 17 residues. V was cut by 3 bases and J by 0 bases, with 16 bases left in between. The DNA of the CDR3 is TGTGCCAGCAGCTTCGTATCTGTCTACTCTAGCACAGATACGCAGTATTTT. Its protein product is CASSFVSVYSSTDTQYF.

The chain is built from TRBV18 and TRBJ2-5; unclear D gene. The V end was cut by 0 bases, the J end by 2 bases, with 10 bases between. The V gene's germline CDR1 is KGHSH and CDR2 LQKENI. The CDR3 contains 15 residues. This CDR3 reads CASSPPSVRQETQYF. CDR3 nucleotides: TGTGCCAGCTCACCACCGAGTGTACGGCAAGAGACCCAGTACTTC. Variable domain in full (rest from reference TRBV18 and TRBJ2-5): NAGVMQNPRHLVRRRGQEARLRCSPMKGHSHVYWYRQLPEEGLKFMVYLQKENIIDESGMPKERFSAEFPKEGPSILRIQQVVRGDSAAYFCASSPPSVRQETQYFGPGTRLLVL.

The V and J genes are TRBV7-9 and TRBJ1-1; 7 bases fit TRBD1. Looked up from germline, CDR1 is SEHNR and CDR2 is FQNEAQ (reference sequence). The CDR3 covers 16 residues. V lost 7 bases and J lost 4; bases outside the gene matches: 15. The CDR3 loop is CASTPPGQGESTEAFF. DNA for the CDR3: TGTGCCAGCACCCCCCCGGGCCAGGGGGAATCCACTGAAGCTTTCTTT.

The chain combines TRBV9 with TRBJ2-1, with 7 bases fitting TRBD2. Germline CDR1 SGDLS, CDR2 YYNGEE. V lost 4 bases and J lost 4; bases outside the gene matches: 8. The length of the CDR3 is 15 residues. The CDR3: CASSQWGGGYNEQFF. The CDR3 region has the DNA TGTGCCAGCAGCCAATGGGGGGGAGGGTACAATGAGCAGTTCTTC.

The CDR3, as DNA: TGTGCCAGCAGCGAGGGGACTAGCGGGGCCTACGAGCAGTACTTC. Encoded protein: CASSEGTSGAYEQYF. The V and J genes are TRBV9 and TRBJ2-7; 13 nucleotides match TRBD2. CDR1 and CDR2 (germline): SGDLS, YYNGEE. The CDR3 consists of 15 residues. With 3 bases clipped from V and 2 bases from J, the junction kept 2 bases outside the gene matches.

This clone was picked up one time. This sequence joins TRBV29-1 and TRBJ2-1; D might be TRBD2 (6 bases). V was cut by 3 bases and J by 5 bases, with 8 bases left in between. This CDR3 has 12 residues. Germline V gene sequence: CDR1 SQVTM, CDR2 ANQGSEA. The CDR3: CSVERRDNEQFF. The DNA of the CDR3 is TGCAGCGTTGAGAGGAGGGACAATGAGCAGTTCTTC.

The CDR3 DNA is TGCGCCAGCAGCCAGAGACTAGCGGATAGCTCCTACGAGCAGTACTTC. Encoded protein: CASSQRLADSSYEQYF. V usage is TRBV4-3 and J usage is TRBJ2-7; 9 positions agree with TRBD2. V lost 3 bases and J lost 0; bases outside the gene matches: 6. There are 16 residues in the CDR3. Looked up from germline, CDR1 is LGHNA and CDR2 is YSLEER.

V and J are TRBV10-2 and TRBJ1-5; D is ambiguous. Germline V gives CDR1 WSHSY, CDR2 SAAADI. This CDR3 is built from 17 residues. V was clipped by 8 bases and J by 2 bases, with 22 bases between them. The CDR3 sequence: CASSMRSGNTGNQPQHF. The CDR3 coding sequence is TGCGCCAGCTCCATGAGGTCGGGGAATACGGGCAATCAGCCCCAGCATTTT.

The gene calls are TRBV2 and TRBJ2-5; 7 bases align to TRBD2. The J call is in doubt because the DNA end fits TRBJ2-7 better. Germline V gene sequence: CDR1 SNHLY, CDR2 FYNNEI. This CDR3 has 14 residues. In DNA, the CDR3 is TGTGCCAGCGGTCCGATAGCGGGTTCCTACGAGCAGTACTTC. It codes for CASGPIAGSYEQYF.

V usage is TRBV5-7 and J usage is TRBJ1-1; 9 positions agree with TRBD1. TRBV5-7 is designated an ORF whose function remains uncertain. The trim removed 0 bases at V and 1 base at J, leaving 7 bases unmatched. The CDR3 totals 17 residues. The CDR3 nucleotides read TGTGCCAGCAGCTTGGTAACAGGGGGCAAGGGGAACACTGAAGCTTTCTTT. This translates into CASSLVTGGKGNTEAFF.

The chain is built from TRBV2 and TRBJ2-7, with 12 bases aligning to TRBD2. Germline V gene lookup returns CDR1 SNHLY and CDR2 FYNNEI. The ends lost 4 bases at V and 1 base at J; junction bases unmatched: 5. CDR3 size: 16 residues. CDR3 amino acids: CASSGGTSGLSYEQYF. CDR3 DNA sequence: TGTGCCAGCAGTGGAGGGACTAGCGGGTTGTCCTACGAGCAGTACTTC.